The rows below give T cell receptor beta chains drawn from one sample of a study of control samples from healthy donors and cancer patients. Profiling relied on immunoSEQ multiplex PCR, and the TCRdb table lists in-frame clones only, not all of them. The table has roughly 450,000 clones, 90% seen once; the top ten hold 5% to 7%. Sequenced sample: PBMCs. The receptors stem from a man between 35 and 55 years old with head and neck cancer. Both conserved end residues are part of each CDR3. The order of the fields is V gene, CDR3 length, clone size, D gene, J gene, CDR3 protein. A D gene is named only where the DNA matches it firmly. Clone size is given for some rows only: seen once, a few or many times, or a class if the clone is expanded.

v_call: TRBV30; cdr3_length: 13; clone_size: .; d_call: .; j_call: TRBJ2-2; cdr3_aa: CAWSGVNTGELFF
v_call: TRBV9; cdr3_length: 17; clone_size: .; d_call: .; j_call: TRBJ1-4; cdr3_aa: CASSPSGTRSYNEKLFF
v_call: TRBV10-3; cdr3_length: 12; clone_size: .; d_call: .; j_call: TRBJ2-7; cdr3_aa: CAIGGASYEQYF
v_call: TRBV12-3/TRBV12-4; cdr3_length: 13; clone_size: few; d_call: .; j_call: TRBJ2-2; cdr3_aa: CASSHTGNGELFF
v_call: TRBV4-3; cdr3_length: 19; clone_size: .; d_call: .; j_call: TRBJ1-2; cdr3_aa: CASSQDVAFGGEWSYGYTF
v_call: TRBV4-3; cdr3_length: 17; clone_size: .; d_call: TRBD1; j_call: TRBJ1-2; cdr3_aa: CASSHLYPGQGVVGYTF
v_call: TRBV14; cdr3_length: 16; clone_size: once; d_call: .; j_call: TRBJ2-3; cdr3_aa: CASSFYRGPRADTQYF
v_call: TRBV30; cdr3_length: 16; clone_size: .; d_call: .; j_call: TRBJ2-5; cdr3_aa: CAWTLGGQTLQETQYF
v_call: TRBV5-5; cdr3_length: 16; clone_size: .; d_call: .; j_call: TRBJ2-5; cdr3_aa: CASSGWDHTIQETQYF
v_call: TRBV7-2; cdr3_length: 11; clone_size: .; d_call: .; j_call: TRBJ2-7; cdr3_aa: CASSVDSEQYF